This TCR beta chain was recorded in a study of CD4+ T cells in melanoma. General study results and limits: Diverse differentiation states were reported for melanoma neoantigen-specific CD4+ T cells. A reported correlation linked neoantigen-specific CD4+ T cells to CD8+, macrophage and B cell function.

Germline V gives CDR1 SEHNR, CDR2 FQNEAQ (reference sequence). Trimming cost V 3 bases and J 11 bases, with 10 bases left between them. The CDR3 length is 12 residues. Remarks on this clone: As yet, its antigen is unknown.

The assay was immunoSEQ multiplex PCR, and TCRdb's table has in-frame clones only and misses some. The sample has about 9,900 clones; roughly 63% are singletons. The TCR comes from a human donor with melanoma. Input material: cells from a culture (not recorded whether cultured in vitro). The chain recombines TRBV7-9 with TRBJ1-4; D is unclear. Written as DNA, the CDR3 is TGTGCCAGCAGCTTTGGGGAGGCCAAACTGTTTTTT. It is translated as CASSFGEAKLFF.